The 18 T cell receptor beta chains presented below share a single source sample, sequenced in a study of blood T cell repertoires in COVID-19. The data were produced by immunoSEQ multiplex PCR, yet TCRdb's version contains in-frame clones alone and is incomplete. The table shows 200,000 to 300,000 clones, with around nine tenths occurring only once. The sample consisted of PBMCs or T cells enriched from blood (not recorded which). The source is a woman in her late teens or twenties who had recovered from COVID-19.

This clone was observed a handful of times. CDR3 DNA sequence: TGTGCCAGCAGCCAAATCAGGATGGACAGGGACTTCTGGGGTGGCTACACCTTC. Protein: CASSQIRMDRDFWGGYTF. This chain links TRBV16 with TRBJ1-2; 8 bases agree with TRBD1. The junction had 18 bases not matched to a gene; V was cut back by 2 bases and J by 7 bases. The CDR3 is 18 residues long. Germline V gene sequence: CDR1 KGHSY, CDR2 FQNENV.

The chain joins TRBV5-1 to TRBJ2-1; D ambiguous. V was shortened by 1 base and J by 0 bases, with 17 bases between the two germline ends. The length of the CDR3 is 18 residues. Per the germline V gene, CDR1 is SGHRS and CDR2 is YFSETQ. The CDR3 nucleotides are TGCGCCAGCAGCTTGTGGTTGCCAGTGCGGAGCTCCTACAATGAGCAGTTCTTC. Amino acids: CASSLWLPVRSSYNEQFF.

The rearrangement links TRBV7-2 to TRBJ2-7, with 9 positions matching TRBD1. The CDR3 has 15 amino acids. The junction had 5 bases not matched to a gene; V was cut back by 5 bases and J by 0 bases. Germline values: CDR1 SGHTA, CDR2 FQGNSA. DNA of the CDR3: TGTGCCAGCAGCGCCGGGACAGGGAGCTCCTACGAGCAGTACTTC. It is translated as CASSAGTGSSYEQYF.

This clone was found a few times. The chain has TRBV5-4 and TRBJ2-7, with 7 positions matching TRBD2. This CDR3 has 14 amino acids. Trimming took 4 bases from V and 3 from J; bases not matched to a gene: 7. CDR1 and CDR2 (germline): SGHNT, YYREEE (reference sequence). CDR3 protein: CASSPGAGDYEQYF. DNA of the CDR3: TGTGCCAGCAGCCCCGGTGCGGGGGACTACGAGCAGTACTTC.

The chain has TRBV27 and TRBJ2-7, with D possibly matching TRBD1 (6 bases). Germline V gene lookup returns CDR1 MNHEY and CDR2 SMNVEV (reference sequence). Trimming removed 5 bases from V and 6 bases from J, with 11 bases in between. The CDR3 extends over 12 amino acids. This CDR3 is CASSPGTTEQYF. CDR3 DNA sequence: TGTGCCAGCAGTCCCGGGACAACCGAGCAGTACTTC.

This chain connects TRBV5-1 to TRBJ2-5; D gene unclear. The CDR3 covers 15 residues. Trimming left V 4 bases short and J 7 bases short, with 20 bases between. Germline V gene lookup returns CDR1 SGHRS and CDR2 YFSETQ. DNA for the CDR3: TGCGCCAGCAGCGCCGGTGGTGGCTCCTCGGGGACCCAGTACTTC. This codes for CASSAGGGSSGTQYF.

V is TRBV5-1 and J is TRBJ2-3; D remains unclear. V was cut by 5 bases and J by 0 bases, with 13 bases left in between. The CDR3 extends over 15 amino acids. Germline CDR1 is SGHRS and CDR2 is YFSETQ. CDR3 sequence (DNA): TGCGCCAGCAGTCCAAGCATCCCTAGCACAGATACGCAGTATTTT. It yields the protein CASSPSIPSTDTQYF.

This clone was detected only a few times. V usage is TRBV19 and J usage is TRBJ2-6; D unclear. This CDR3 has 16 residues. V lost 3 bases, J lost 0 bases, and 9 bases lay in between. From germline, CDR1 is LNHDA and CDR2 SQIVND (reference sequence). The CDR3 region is CASSIYSGSGANVLTF. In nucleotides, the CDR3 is TGTGCCAGTAGTATTTACTCCGGCTCTGGGGCCAACGTCCTGACTTTC. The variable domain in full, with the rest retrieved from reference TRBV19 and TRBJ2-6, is DGGITQSPKYLFRKEGQNVTLSCEQNLNHDAMYWYRQDPGQGLRLIYYSQIVNDFQKGDIAEGYSVSREKKESFPLTVTSAQKNPTAFYLCASSIYSGSGANVLTFGAGSRLTVL.

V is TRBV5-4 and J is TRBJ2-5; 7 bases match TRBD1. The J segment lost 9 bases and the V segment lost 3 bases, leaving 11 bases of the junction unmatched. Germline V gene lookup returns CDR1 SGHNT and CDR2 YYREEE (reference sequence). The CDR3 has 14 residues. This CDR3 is CASSSQGLVGAQYF. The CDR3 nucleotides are TGTGCCAGCAGCTCACAGGGGCTAGTGGGGGCCCAGTACTTC.

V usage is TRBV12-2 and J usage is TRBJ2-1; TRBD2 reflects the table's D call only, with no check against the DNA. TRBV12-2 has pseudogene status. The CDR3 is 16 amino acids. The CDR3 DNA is TGTGCAAGTCGCCCAAGGGGGACTAGCGGGGACAATGAGCAGTTCTTC. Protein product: CASRPRGTSGDNEQFF.

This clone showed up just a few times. CDR3 coding DNA: TGTGCCAGCAGTTTAGTAGTCTGGGACAGCTCTGGGGCCAACGTCCTGACTTTC. Protein product: CASSLVVWDSSGANVLTF. The chain is built from TRBV27 and TRBJ2-6; 7 nucleotides match TRBD1. Germline lookup yields CDR1 MNHEY and CDR2 SMNVEV (reference sequence). J lost 0 bases, V lost 2 bases, and 7 bases had no gene match. The CDR3 extends over 18 amino acids.

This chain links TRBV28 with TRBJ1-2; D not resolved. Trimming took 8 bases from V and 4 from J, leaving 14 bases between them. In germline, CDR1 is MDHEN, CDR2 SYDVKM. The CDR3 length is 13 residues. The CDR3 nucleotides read TGTGCCAGCGCTGTATTAGAGCTCTATGGCTACACCTTC. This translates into CASAVLELYGYTF.

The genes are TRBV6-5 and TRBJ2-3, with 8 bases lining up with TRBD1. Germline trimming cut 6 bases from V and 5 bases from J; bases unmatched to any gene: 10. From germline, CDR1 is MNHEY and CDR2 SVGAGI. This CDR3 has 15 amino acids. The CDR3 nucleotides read TGTGCCAGCAGCCAGGACAGGGAGTTTTTAGATACGCAGTATTTT. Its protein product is CASSQDREFLDTQYF.

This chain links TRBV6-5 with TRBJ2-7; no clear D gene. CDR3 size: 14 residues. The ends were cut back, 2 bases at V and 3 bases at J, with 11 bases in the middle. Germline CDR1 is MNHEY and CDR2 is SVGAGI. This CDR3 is CASSYADGLYEQYF. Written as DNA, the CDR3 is TGTGCCAGCAGTTACGCGGATGGCCTCTACGAGCAGTACTTC.

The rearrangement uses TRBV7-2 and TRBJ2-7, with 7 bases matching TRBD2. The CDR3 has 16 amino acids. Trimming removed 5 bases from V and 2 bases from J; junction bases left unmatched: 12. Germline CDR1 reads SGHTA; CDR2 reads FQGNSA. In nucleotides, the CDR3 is TGTGCCAGCAGCCCTAGACGGGGACTACGAGCCTACGAGCAGTACTTC. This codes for CASSPRRGLRAYEQYF.

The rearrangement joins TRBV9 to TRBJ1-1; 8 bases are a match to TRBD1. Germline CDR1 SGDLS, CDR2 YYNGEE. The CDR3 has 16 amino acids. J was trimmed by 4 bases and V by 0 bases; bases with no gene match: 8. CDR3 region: CASSVEGTGGITEAFF. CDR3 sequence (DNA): TGTGCCAGCAGCGTAGAGGGGACAGGAGGAATCACTGAAGCTTTCTTT.

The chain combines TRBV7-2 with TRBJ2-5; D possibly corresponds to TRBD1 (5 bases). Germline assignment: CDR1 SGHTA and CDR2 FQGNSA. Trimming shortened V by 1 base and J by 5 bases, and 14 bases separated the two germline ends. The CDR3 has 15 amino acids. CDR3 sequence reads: CASSLVGSQGETQYF. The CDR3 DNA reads TGTGCCAGCAGCTTAGTGGGGTCGCAGGGCGAGACCCAGTACTTC. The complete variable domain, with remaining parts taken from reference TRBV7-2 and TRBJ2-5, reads GAGVSQSPSNKVTEKGKDVELRCDPISGHTALYWYRQSLGQGLEFLIYFQGNSAPDKSGLPSDRFSAERTGGSVSTLTIQRTQQEDSAVYLCASSLVGSQGETQYFGPGTRLLVL.

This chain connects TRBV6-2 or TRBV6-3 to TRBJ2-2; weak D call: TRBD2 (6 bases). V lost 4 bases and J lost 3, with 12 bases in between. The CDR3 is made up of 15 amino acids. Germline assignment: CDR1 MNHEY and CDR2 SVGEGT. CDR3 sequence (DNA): TGTGCCAGCAGTTGGGACGGAGGGCACACCGGGGAGCTGTTTTTT. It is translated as CASSWDGGHTGELFF.